This T cell receptor (beta chain) originates from a study of OX40 agonist ivuxolimab in advanced cancers. Study-wide results and limits: Specificity for antigen went undetermined in the expanded peripheral T cells.

This clone was seen once. The antigen is undetermined. The protocol was immunoSEQ multiplex PCR, while the TCRdb copy is restricted to in-frame clones and leaves out a portion. The sample has some 63,000 clones, roughly 84% seen once. With baseline, cycle 4 day 1, and cycle 7 day 1 as timepoints, blood was sampled. V lost 6 bases, J lost 7 bases, and 9 bases lay in between. Germline V gene lookup returns CDR1 MNHNY and CDR2 SVGAGI (reference sequence). The length of the CDR3 is 12 residues. The receptor was derived from an adult with an advanced solid tumor such as melanoma, head and neck, liver or kidney cancer. The chain joins TRBV6-6 to TRBJ2-2, with D uncertain. The specimen was CD4+ or CD8+ T cells sorted from blood, collected in a trial of the OX40 agonist ivuxolimab. The CDR3 nucleotides read TGTGCCAGCAGGGGGATGGGCGGGGAGCTGTTTTTT. It codes for CASRGMGGELFF.